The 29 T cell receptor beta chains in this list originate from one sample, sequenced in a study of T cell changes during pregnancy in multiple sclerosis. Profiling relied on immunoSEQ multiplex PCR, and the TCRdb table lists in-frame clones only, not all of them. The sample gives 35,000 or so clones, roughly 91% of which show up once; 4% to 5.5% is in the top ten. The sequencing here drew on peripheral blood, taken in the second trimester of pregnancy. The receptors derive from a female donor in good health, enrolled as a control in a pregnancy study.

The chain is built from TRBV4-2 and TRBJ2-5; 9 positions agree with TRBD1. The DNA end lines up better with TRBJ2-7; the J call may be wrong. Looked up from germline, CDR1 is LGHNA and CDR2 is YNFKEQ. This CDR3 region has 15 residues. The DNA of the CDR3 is TGTGCCAGCAGCCGCGAGGGACAGGGAGCCTACGAGCAGTACTTC. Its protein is CASSREGQGAYEQYF.

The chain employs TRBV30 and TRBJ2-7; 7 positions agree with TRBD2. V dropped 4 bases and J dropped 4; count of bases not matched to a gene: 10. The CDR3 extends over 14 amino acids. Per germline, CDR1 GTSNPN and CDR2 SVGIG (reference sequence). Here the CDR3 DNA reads TGTGCCTGGATGGATCGGGGGGTAAGGTACGAGCAGTACTTC. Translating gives CAWMDRGVRYEQYF.

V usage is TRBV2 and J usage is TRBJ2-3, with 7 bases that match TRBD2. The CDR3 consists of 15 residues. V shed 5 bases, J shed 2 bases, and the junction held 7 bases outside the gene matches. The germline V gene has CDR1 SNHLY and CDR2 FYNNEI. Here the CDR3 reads CASSRLALNTDTQYF. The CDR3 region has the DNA TGTGCCAGCAGTCGACTAGCTCTAAACACAGATACGCAGTATTTT.

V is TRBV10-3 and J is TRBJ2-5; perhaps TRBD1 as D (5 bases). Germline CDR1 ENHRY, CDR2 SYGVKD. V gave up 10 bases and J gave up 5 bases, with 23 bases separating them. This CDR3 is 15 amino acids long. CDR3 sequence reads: CATLFSEGAGETQYF. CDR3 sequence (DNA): TGTGCCACGCTTTTCTCTGAAGGGGCCGGGGAGACCCAGTACTTC.

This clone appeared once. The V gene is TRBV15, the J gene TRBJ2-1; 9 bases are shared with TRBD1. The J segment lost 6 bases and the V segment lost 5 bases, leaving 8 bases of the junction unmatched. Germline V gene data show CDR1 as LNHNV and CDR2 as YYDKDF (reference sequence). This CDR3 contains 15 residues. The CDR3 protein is CATSETGGAVNEQFF. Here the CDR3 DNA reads TGTGCCACCAGCGAAACAGGGGGCGCGGTCAATGAGCAGTTCTTC.

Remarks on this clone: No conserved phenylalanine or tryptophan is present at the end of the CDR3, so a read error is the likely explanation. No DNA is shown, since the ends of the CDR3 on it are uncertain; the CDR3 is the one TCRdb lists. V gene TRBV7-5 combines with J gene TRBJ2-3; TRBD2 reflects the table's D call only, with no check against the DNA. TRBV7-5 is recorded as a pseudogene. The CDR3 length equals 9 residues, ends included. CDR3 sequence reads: CARSSSPAG.

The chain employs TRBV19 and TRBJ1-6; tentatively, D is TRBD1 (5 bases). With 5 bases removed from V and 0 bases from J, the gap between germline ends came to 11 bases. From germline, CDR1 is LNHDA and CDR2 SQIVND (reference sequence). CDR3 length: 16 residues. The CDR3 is CASSATGSSYNSPLHF. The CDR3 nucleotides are TGTGCCAGTAGTGCCACAGGCAGCTCCTATAATTCACCCCTCCACTTT.

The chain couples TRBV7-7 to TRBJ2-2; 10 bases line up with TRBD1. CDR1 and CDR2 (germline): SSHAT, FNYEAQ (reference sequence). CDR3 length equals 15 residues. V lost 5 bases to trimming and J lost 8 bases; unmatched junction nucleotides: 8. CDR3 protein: CASSPRTGGMGELFF. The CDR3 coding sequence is TGTGCCAGCAGCCCTCGGACAGGGGGGATGGGGGAGCTGTTTTTT.

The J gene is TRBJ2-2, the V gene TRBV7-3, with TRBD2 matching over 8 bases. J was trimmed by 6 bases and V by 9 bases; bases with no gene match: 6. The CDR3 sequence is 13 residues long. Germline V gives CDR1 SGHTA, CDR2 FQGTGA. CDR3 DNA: TGTGCCAGTACCGGGACTAGGGCCGGGGAGCTGTTTTTT. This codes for CASTGTRAGELFF.

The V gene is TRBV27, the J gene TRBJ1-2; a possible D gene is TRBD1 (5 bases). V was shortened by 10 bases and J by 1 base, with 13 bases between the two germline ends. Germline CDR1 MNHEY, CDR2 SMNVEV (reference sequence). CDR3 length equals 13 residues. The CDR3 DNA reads TGTGCCACAAAGGGACTCTTTAACTATGGCTACACCTTC. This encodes CATKGLFNYGYTF.

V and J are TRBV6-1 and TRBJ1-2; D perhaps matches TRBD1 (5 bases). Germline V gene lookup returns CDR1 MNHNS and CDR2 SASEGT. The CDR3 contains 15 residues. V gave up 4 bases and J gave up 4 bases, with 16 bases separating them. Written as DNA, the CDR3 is TGTGCCAGCAGTGGGGCACAGGAAACTGTCTATGGCTACACCTTC. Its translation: CASSGAQETVYGYTF.

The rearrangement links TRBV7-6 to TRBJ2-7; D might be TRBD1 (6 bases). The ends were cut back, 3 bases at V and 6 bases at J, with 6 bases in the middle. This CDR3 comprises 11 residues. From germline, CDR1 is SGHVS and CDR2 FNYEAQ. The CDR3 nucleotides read TGTGCCAGCAGCTTCAGGGGCGAGCAGTACTTC. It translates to CASSFRGEQYF.

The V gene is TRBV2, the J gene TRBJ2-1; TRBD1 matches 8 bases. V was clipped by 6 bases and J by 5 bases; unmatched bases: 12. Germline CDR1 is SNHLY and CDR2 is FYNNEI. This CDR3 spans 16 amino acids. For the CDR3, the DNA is TGTGCCAGCAGCCAAGGGTCAGGGGGCGGCCACAATGAGCAGTTCTTC. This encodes CASSQGSGGGHNEQFF. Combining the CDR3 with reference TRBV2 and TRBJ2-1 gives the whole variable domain EPEVTQTPSHQVTQMGQEVILRCVPISNHLYFYWYRQILGQKVEFLVSFYNNEISEKSEIFDDQFSVERPDGSNFTLKIRSTKLEDSAMYFCASSQGSGGGHNEQFFGPGTRLTVL.

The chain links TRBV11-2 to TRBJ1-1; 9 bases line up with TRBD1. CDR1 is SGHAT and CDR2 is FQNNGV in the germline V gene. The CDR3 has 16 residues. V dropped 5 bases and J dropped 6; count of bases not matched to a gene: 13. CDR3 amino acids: CASSARDRDYFAEAFF. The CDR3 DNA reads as TGTGCCAGCAGCGCGCGGGACAGGGACTATTTCGCTGAAGCTTTCTTT.

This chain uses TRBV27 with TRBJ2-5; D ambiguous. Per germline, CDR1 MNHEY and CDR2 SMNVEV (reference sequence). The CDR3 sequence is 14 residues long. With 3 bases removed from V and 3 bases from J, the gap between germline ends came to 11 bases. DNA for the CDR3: TGTGCCAGCAGTTTTGGGTACAGTAAAGAGACCCAGTACTTC. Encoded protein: CASSFGYSKETQYF.

CDR3 coding DNA: TGTGCCAGCAGTGCCAGGACTGAAGCTTTCTTT. It is translated as CASSARTEAFF. V is TRBV2 and J is TRBJ1-1, with D uncertain. CDR1 SNHLY and CDR2 FYNNEI come from the germline V gene. V was cut by 4 bases and J by 5 bases, with 5 bases left in between. The CDR3 covers 11 residues.

In DNA, the CDR3 is TGTGCCAGCAGTGTACAGGGGTCTAGCACAGATACGCAGTATTTT. This translates into CASSVQGSSTDTQYF. The genes are TRBV6-1 and TRBJ2-3, with 7 bases identical to TRBD1. The V and J ends lost 4 bases and 0 bases, in that order; junction bases with no gene match: 4. In germline, CDR1 is MNHNS, CDR2 SASEGT. The CDR3 length is 15 residues.

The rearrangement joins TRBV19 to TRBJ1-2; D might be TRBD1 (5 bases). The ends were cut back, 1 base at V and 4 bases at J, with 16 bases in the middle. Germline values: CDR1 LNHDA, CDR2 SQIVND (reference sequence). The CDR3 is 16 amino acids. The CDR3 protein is CASSIVPWGGSYGYTF. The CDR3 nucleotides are TGTGCCAGTAGTATAGTTCCTTGGGGGGGTAGCTATGGCTACACCTTC.

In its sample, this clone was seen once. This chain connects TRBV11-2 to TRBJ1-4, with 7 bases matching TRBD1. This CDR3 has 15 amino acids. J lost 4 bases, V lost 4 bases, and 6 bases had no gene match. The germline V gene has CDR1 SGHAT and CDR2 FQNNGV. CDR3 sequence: CASSSLQGLNEKLFF. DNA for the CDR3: TGTGCCAGCAGCTCGCTACAGGGGCTTAATGAAAAACTGTTTTTT.

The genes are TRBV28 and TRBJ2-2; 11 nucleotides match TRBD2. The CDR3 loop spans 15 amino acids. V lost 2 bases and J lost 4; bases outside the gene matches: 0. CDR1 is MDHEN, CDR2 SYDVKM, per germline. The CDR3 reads CASSLGLAGTGELFF. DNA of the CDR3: TGTGCCAGCAGTTTAGGACTAGCGGGCACCGGGGAGCTGTTTTTT.

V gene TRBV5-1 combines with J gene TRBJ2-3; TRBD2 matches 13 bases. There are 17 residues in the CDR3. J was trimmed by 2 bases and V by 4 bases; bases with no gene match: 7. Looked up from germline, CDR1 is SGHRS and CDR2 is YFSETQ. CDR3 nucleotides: TGCGCCAGCAGCCATCCACTAGCGGGAGGGCCCACAGATACGCAGTATTTT. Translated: CASSHPLAGGPTDTQYF. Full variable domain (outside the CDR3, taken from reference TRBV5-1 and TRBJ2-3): KAGVTQTPRYLIKTRGQQVTLSCSPISGHRSVSWYQQTPGQGLQFLFEYFSETQRNKGNFPGRFSGRQFSNSRSEMNVSTLELGDSALYLCASSHPLAGGPTDTQYFGPGTRLTVL.

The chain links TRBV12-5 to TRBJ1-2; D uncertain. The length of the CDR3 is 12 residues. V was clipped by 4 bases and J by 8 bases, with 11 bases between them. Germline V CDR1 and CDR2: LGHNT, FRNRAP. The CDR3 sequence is CASGSHSWGYTF. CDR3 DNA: TGTGCTAGTGGTTCCCACAGCTGGGGCTACACCTTC.

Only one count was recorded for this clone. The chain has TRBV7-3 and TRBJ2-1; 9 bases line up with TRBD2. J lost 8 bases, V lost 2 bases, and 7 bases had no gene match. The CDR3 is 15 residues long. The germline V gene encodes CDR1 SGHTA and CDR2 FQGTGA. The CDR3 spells CASSLVAGGPDEQFF. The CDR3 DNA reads TGTGCCAGCAGCTTAGTCGCGGGGGGGCCGGATGAGCAGTTCTTC.

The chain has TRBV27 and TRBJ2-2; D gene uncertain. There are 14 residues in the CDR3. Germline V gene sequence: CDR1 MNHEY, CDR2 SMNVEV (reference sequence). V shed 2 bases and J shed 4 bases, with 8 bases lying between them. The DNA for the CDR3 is TGTGCCAGCAGTTTACTGCGTACCACCGGGGAGCTGTTTTTT. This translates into CASSLLRTTGELFF.

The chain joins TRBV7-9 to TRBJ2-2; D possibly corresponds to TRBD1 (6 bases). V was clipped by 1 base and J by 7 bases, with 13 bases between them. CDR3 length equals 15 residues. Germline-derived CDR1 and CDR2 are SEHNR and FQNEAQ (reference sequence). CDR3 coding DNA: TGTGCCAGCAGCTTAGATAGGGGGATCGTCGGGGAGCTGTTTTTT. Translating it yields CASSLDRGIVGELFF.

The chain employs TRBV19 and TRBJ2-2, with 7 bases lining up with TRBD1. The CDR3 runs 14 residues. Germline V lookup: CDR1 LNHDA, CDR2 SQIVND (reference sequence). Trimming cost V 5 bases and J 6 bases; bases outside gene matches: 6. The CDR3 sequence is CASSPHRGAGELFF. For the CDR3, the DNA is TGTGCCAGTAGTCCTCACAGGGGCGCCGGGGAGCTGTTTTTT.

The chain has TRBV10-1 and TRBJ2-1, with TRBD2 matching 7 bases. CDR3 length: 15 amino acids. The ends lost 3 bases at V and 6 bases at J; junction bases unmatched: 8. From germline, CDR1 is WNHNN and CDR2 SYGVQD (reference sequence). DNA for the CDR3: TGCGCCAGCAGTGACGGGGGAGGGCCATTCAATGAGCAGTTCTTC. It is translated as CASSDGGGPFNEQFF.

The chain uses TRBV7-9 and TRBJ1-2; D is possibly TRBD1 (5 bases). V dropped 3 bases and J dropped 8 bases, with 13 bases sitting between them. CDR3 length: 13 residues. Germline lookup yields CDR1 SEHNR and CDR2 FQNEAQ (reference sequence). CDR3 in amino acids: CASSFFQGVGYTF. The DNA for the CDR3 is TGTGCCAGCAGCTTTTTCCAGGGTGTCGGCTACACCTTC.

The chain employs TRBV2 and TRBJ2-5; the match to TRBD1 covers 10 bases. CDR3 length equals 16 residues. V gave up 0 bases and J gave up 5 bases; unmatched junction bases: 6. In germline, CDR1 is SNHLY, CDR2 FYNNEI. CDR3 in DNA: TGTGCCAGCAGTGAAGCTGCGGGACAGGGGCTGGAGACCCAGTACTTC. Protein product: CASSEAAGQGLETQYF. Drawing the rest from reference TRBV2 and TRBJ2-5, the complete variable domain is EPEVTQTPSHQVTQMGQEVILRCVPISNHLYFYWYRQILGQKVEFLVSFYNNEISEKSEIFDDQFSVERPDGSNFTLKIRSTKLEDSAMYFCASSEAAGQGLETQYFGPGTRLLVL.